The next 9 T cell receptor beta chains were all read from a single sample in a study of T cell responses to AZD1222 COVID-19 vaccine. Sequenced by immunoSEQ multiplex PCR; TCRdb stores in-frame clones only, minus some. The sample has 120,000 or so clones, roughly nine tenths seen once. Sequencing was performed on peripheral blood, taken on day 0 of AZD1222 vaccination. The receptors come from an adult in good health.

The chain carries TRBV4-1 and TRBJ2-3, with D maybe TRBD1 (5 bases). The CDR3 runs to 13 residues. Germline values: CDR1 MGHRA, CDR2 YSYEKL. V lost 4 bases and J 6 bases, leaving 11 bases between the germline ends. CDR3 DNA sequence: TGCGCCAGCAGCCGGGGCGACGATGATACGCAGTATTTT. The encoded protein is CASSRGDDDTQYF.

The V call is TRBV28, the J call TRBJ2-2; 7 bases are shared with TRBD1. Germline V gene data show CDR1 as MDHEN and CDR2 as SYDVKM. V was clipped by 6 bases and J by 3 bases; unmatched bases: 4. CDR3 length: 14 residues. CDR3 coding DNA: TGTGCCAGCAGGAGGGGGCTGGACACCGGGGAGCTGTTTTTT. This sequence encodes CASRRGLDTGELFF.

This rearrangement joins TRBV7-6 to TRBJ1-6; D is possibly TRBD1 (5 bases). This CDR3 has 18 amino acids. V was shortened by 1 base and J by 0 bases, with 13 bases between the two germline ends. Germline V gives CDR1 SGHVS, CDR2 FNYEAQ. CDR3 protein: CASSLESDTSSYNSPLHF. CDR3 nucleotide sequence: TGTGCCAGCAGCTTAGAATCGGACACTAGCTCCTATAATTCACCCCTCCACTTT.

The chain combines TRBV6-1 with TRBJ1-3; no definite D call. The V end was cut by 2 bases, the J end by 4 bases, with 9 bases between. The CDR3 runs 14 residues. Germline CDR1 reads MNHNS; CDR2 reads SASEGT. CDR3 nucleotide sequence: TGTGCCAGCAGTGAATTCAGTCTAGGAAACACCATATATTTT. Translation: CASSEFSLGNTIYF.

Written as DNA, the CDR3 is TGTGCCAGCAGTTTACCGTCAGGGAAGGGCTACACCTTC. The encoded protein is CASSLPSGKGYTF. The rearrangement joins TRBV12-3 or TRBV12-4 to TRBJ1-2; tentative D call: TRBD1 (5 bases). Trimming removed 2 bases at V and 8 bases at J, with 12 bases between. CDR3 size: 13 residues.

The genes are TRBV18 and TRBJ2-7, with D tentatively TRBD1 (5 bases). Between the trimmed V and J ends, which lost 4 bases and 4 bases, there was a span of 11 bases. CDR3 size: 13 residues. The germline CDR1 and CDR2 sequences are KGHSH and LQKENI. CDR3 region: CASSQIQDYEQYF. As DNA, the CDR3 is TGTGCCAGCTCACAAATACAGGATTACGAGCAGTACTTC. Combining the CDR3 with reference TRBV18 and TRBJ2-7 gives the whole variable domain NAGVMQNPRHLVRRRGQEARLRCSPMKGHSHVYWYRQLPEEGLKFMVYLQKENIIDESGMPKERFSAEFPKEGPSILRIQQVVRGDSAAYFCASSQIQDYEQYFGPGTRLTVT.

The rearrangement uses TRBV5-1 and TRBJ1-2; D gene unclear. CDR1 SGHRS and CDR2 YFSETQ come from the germline V gene. This CDR3 comprises 17 residues. Trimming pared 2 bases from V and 1 base from J, leaving 18 bases between. The CDR3 sequence: CASSFRGDPGLNYGYTF. The CDR3, as DNA: TGCGCCAGCAGCTTTCGTGGAGATCCAGGCCTTAACTATGGCTACACCTTC.

This clone has just one count. V and J are TRBV19 and TRBJ2-1; D may be TRBD1 (5 bases). The CDR3 runs 16 residues. The germline V gene has CDR1 LNHDA and CDR2 SQIVND (reference sequence). V lost 7 bases and J 0 bases, leaving 16 bases between the germline ends. The CDR3 is CASISTPGASYNEQFF. Written as DNA, the CDR3 is TGTGCCAGTATCTCAACCCCTGGGGCCTCCTACAATGAGCAGTTCTTC. The whole variable domain, remainder taken from reference TRBV19 and TRBJ2-1, is DGGITQSPKYLFRKEGQNVTLSCEQNLNHDAMYWYRQDPGQGLRLIYYSQIVNDFQKGDIAEGYSVSREKKESFPLTVTSAQKNPTAFYLCASISTPGASYNEQFFGPGTRLTVL.

The J gene is TRBJ2-3, the V gene TRBV7-9, with 7 positions matching TRBD2. With 3 bases clipped from V and 4 bases from J, the junction kept 16 bases outside the gene matches. The CDR3 extends over 18 amino acids. The germline V gene encodes CDR1 SEHNR and CDR2 FQNEAQ (reference sequence). The CDR3 spells CASSFAQTSSGRADTQYF. CDR3 coding DNA: TGTGCCAGCAGCTTCGCCCAGACTAGCTCGGGGAGGGCAGATACGCAGTATTTT.